The 11 T cell receptor beta chains presented below share a single source sample, sequenced in a study of T cell clonality in common variable immunodeficiency. The protocol was immunoSEQ multiplex PCR, while the TCRdb copy is restricted to in-frame clones and leaves out a portion. This sample shows roughly 34,000 clones and no singletons; approximately 7% rests with the ten largest. Their specific antigens are unknown. General observations from the study: Common variable immunodeficiency TCR beta sequences reportedly had fewer deletions and N-nucleotide insertions.

What was sequenced was peripheral blood mononuclear cells. The origin of the receptors is a human donor with common variable immunodeficiency.

Note on this clone: The read finishes 3 residues shy of the CDR3 end, and the germline J gene is used to complete it. The V call is TRBV29-1, the J call TRBJ2-7, with D perhaps matching TRBD2 (6 bases). V lost 4 bases and J 6 bases, leaving 22 bases between the germline ends. CDR3 length: 15 amino acids. Looked up from germline, CDR1 is SQVTM and CDR2 is ANQGSEA. The CDR3 bases that were read are TGCAGCGTTGGGCCTGGCACTAGCCTCGTGGGCGAG. It translates to CSVGPGTSLVGE. The complete CDR3 protein is CSVGPGTSLVGEQYF.

This clone was seen at least ten times. Coverage ceases 3 residues before the CDR3 finishes, and the germline J gene fills in the end. The V call is TRBV7-3, the J call TRBJ2-5; D may be TRBD1 (6 bases). The CDR3 has 15 residues. Germline-derived CDR1 and CDR2 are SGHTA and FQGTGA. V lost 3 bases, J lost 1 base, and 12 bases lay in between. CDR3 in amino acids: CASSLGASPQETQYF. Partial CDR3 DNA: TGTGCCAGCAGCTTGGGGGCTAGTCCCCAAGAGACC.

This clone has at least ten counts. The read falls 3 residues short of the CDR3 end, and the missing part is taken from the germline J gene. The genes are TRBV20-1 and TRBJ1-1, with TRBD1 matching 9 bases. From germline, CDR1 is DFQATT and CDR2 SNEGSKA (reference sequence). Trimming took 5 bases from V and 5 from J; bases not matched to a gene: 6. The CDR3 length is 13 residues. This CDR3 reads CSAEGTGRTEAFF. The DNA read from the CDR3 is TGCAGTGCTGAAGGGACAGGGAGGACTGAA.

Ten or more counts support this clone. The read gets to within 3 residues of the CDR3 end, and the germline J gene fills in the rest. The V gene is TRBV7-2, the J gene TRBJ2-3; D remains ambiguous. The CDR3 totals 12 residues. V dropped 5 bases and J dropped 2 bases, with 5 bases sitting between them. CDR1 and CDR2 (germline): SGHTA, FQGNSA. CDR3 sequence reads: CASSRSTDTQYF. Partial CDR3 DNA: TGTGCCAGCAGCCGTTCCACAGATACG.

This clone is judged medium-sized. Read coverage stops 3 residues before the CDR3 terminus; the germline J gene supplies the remainder. This chain links TRBV28 with TRBJ1-1; D not certain. The CDR3 is made up of 16 amino acids. Per germline, CDR1 MDHEN and CDR2 SYDVKM. Trimming removed 5 bases at V and 5 bases at J, with 21 bases between. The DNA read from the CDR3 is TGTGCCAGCAGTCTTTTCCAACGTCTCACCGGGACTGAA. Translated: CASSLFQRLTGTE. Given in full, the CDR3 is CASSLFQRLTGTEAFF.

Remarks on this clone: The read halts 3 residues ahead of the CDR3 end, with the missing end drawn from the germline J gene. The rearrangement links TRBV7-8 to TRBJ2-5; TRBD2 matches 10 bases. The CDR3 is 16 amino acids. Germline-derived CDR1 and CDR2 are SGHVS and FQNEAQ. V lost 2 bases, J lost 5 bases, and 8 bases stayed unmatched. The sequenced CDR3 bases are TGTGCCAGCAGCTTACGGTCTAGCGGGAGTGGGGAGACC. Its protein product is CASSLRSSGSGET. The whole CDR3 is CASSLRSSGSGETQYF.

Of note for this clone: The CDR3 is cut off 3 residues early in the read; its end comes from the germline J gene. J is TRBJ1-5 and V is TRBV19; TRBD1 matches at 7 bases. CDR1 is LNHDA and CDR2 is SQIVND in the germline V gene (reference sequence). This CDR3 has 14 amino acids. V dropped 6 bases and J dropped 8; count of bases not matched to a gene: 10. CDR3 DNA, as far as it was read: TGTGCCAGTAGCGCGGACACAGGGGAGAAGCCC. Residues: CASSADTGEKP. The CDR3 as a whole reads CASSADTGEKPQHF.

Concerning this clone itself: The missing CDR3 end, 3 residues past where the read stops, is filled in from the germline J gene. This chain links TRBV30 with TRBJ1-1; weak D call: TRBD1 (5 bases). The V end lost 1 base, the J end lost 2 bases, and 8 bases lay between the germline ends. Germline-derived CDR1 and CDR2 are GTSNPN and SVGIG (reference sequence). The CDR3 covers 13 residues. The chain's CDR3 is CAWSGGSNTEAFF. The part of the CDR3 DNA that was read is TGTGCCTGGAGTGGGGGCAGTAACACTGAA.

This clone was detected only a few times. The missing CDR3 end, 3 residues past where the read stops, is filled in from the germline J gene. The chain employs TRBV7-2 and TRBJ2-7; perhaps TRBD1 as D (5 bases). Germline V gene data show CDR1 as SGHTA and CDR2 as FQGNSA. The CDR3 totals 14 residues. Trimming removed 1 base from V and 0 bases from J, with 7 bases in between. CDR3 DNA (partial): TGTGCCAGCAGCTTAGGGGGCGGCTCCTACGAG. Its translation is CASSLGGGSYE. The CDR3 in full is CASSLGGGSYEQYF.

This clone was counted at least ten times. The CDR3 extends 3 residues past the end of the read, so its final part is completed from the germline J gene. This sequence joins TRBV10-3 and TRBJ2-1; a possible D gene is TRBD2 (6 bases). The CDR3 loop spans 15 amino acids. Germline lookup yields CDR1 ENHRY and CDR2 SYGVKD. Trimming left V 6 bases short and J 2 bases short, with 14 bases between. CDR3 residues: CAIRNGPGAYNEQFF. Incomplete CDR3 DNA: TGTGCCATCAGAAACGGTCCGGGGGCCTACAATGAG.

On this clone itself: The read falls 3 residues short of the CDR3 end, and the missing part is taken from the germline J gene. The V gene is TRBV7-2, the J gene TRBJ2-5; D call uncertain. The CDR3 extends over 12 amino acids. Germline V gene lookup returns CDR1 SGHTA and CDR2 FQGNSA. With 1 base removed from V and 5 bases from J, the gap between germline ends came to 5 bases. CDR3 protein: CASSLERETQYF. The sequenced part of the CDR3 DNA is TGTGCCAGCAGCTTAGAACGGGAGACC.